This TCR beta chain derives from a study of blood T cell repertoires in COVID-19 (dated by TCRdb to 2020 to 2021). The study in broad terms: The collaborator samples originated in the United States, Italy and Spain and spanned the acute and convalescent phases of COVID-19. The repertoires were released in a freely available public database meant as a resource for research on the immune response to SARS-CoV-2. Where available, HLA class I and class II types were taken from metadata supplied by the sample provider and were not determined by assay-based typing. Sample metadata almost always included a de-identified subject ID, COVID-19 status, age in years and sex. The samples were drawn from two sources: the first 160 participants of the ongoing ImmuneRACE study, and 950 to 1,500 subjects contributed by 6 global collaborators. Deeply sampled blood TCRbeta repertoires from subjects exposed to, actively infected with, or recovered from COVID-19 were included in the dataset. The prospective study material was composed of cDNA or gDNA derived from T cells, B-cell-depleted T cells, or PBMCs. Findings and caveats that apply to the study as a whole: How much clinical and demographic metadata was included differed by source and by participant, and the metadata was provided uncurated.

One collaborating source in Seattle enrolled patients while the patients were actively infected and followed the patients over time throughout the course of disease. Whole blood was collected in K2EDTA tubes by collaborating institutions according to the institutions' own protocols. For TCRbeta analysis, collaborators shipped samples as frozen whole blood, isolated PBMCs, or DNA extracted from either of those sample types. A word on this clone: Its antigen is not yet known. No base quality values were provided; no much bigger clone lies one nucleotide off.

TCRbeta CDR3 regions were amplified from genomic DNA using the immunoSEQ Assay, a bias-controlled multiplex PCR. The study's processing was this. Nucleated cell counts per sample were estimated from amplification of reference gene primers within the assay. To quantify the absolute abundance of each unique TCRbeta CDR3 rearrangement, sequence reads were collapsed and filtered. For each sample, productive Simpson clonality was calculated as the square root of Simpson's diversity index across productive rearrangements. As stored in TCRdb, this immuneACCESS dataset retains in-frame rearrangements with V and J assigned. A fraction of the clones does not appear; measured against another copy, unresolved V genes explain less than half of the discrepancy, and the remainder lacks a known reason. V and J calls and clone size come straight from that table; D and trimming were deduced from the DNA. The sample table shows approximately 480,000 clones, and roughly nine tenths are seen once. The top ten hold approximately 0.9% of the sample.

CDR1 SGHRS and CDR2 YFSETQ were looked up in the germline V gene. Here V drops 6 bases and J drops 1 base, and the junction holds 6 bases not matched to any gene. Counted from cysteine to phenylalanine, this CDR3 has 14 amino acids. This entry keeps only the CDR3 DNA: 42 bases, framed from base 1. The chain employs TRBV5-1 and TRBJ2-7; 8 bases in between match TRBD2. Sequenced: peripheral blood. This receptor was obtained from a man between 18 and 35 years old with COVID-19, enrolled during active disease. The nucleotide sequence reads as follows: TGCGCCAGCACTCTTAGCGGGACTTCCTACGAGCAGTACTTC. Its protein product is CASTLSGTSYEQYF.